Below are 13 T cell receptor beta chains sequenced from a single sample in a study of T cell responses to AZD1222 COVID-19 vaccine. Assay: immunoSEQ multiplex PCR; the TCRdb copy retains only in-frame clones and omits some. The repertoire holds approximately 88,000 clones, with around four fifths as singletons. The material sequenced was peripheral blood, taken on day 0 of AZD1222 vaccination. Receptors originate from an adult in good health.

The V and J genes are TRBV4-3 and TRBJ2-7; D is uncertain. The V gene lost 1 base and the J gene lost 5 bases, with 15 bases spanning the gap. Germline V gene data show CDR1 as LGHNA and CDR2 as YSLEER. This CDR3 has 15 residues. The CDR3 spells CASSQGGWRADEQYF. Written as DNA, the CDR3 is TGCGCCAGCAGCCAAGGAGGCTGGCGCGCGGACGAGCAGTACTTC.

Worth noting for this clone: A much larger clone differs from this one at a single base, so this may be a read error. The rearrangement joins TRBV28 to TRBJ2-3, with D perhaps TRBD1 or TRBD2 (6 bases each). Germline values: CDR1 MDHEN, CDR2 SYDVKM. This CDR3 comprises 15 residues. The V end was cut by 1 base, the J end by 1 base, with 9 bases between. The CDR3 reads CASSLSGEGTDTQYF. In DNA form, the CDR3 reads TGTGCCAGCAGTTTATCAGGGGAGGGCACAGATACGCAGTATTTT. Drawing the rest from reference TRBV28 and TRBJ2-3, the complete variable domain is DVKVTQSSRYLVKRTGEKVFLECVQDMDHENMFWYRQDPGLGLRLIYFSYDVKMKEKGDIPEGYSVSREKKERFSLILESASTNQTSMYLCASSLSGEGTDTQYFGPGTRLTVL.

This chain joins TRBV6-6 and TRBJ2-7; D uncertain. This CDR3 contains 12 residues. Germline lookup yields CDR1 MNHNY and CDR2 SVGAGI (reference sequence). V was clipped by 5 bases and J by 5 bases, with 10 bases between them. The CDR3 spells CASSTVWDEQYF. The CDR3 nucleotides are TGTGCCAGCAGTACCGTTTGGGACGAGCAGTACTTC.

This clone was observed a few times. The rearrangement uses TRBV18 and TRBJ1-2; TRBD1 matches 8 bases. The CDR3 covers 15 residues. V was pared by 3 bases and J by 1 base, with 4 bases of the junction left unmatched. CDR1 is KGHSH, CDR2 LQKENI, per germline. The CDR3: CASSPGQAINYGYTF. The CDR3 DNA follows: TGTGCCAGCTCACCGGGACAGGCTATTAACTATGGCTACACCTTC. Supplemented by reference TRBV18 and TRBJ1-2, the full variable domain reads NAGVMQNPRHLVRRRGQEARLRCSPMKGHSHVYWYRQLPEEGLKFMVYLQKENIIDESGMPKERFSAEFPKEGPSILRIQQVVRGDSAAYFCASSPGQAINYGYTFGSGTRLTVV.

This clone was seen a few times. V usage is TRBV2 and J usage is TRBJ2-4, with 7 bases that match TRBD2. This CDR3 is built from 17 residues. The V gene's germline CDR1 is SNHLY and CDR2 FYNNEI. V lost 6 bases and J lost 0; bases outside the gene matches: 11. The CDR3 protein is CASRLALLWQAKNIQYF. CDR3 sequence (DNA): TGTGCCAGCAGACTAGCGCTACTATGGCAAGCCAAAAACATTCAGTACTTC.

Only one count was recorded for this clone. This chain uses TRBV3-1 (or the pseudogene TRBV3-2) with TRBJ2-2; D is unresolved. Germline loops: CDR1 LGHDT, CDR2 YNNKEL (reference sequence). V lost 0 bases, J lost 5 bases, and 7 bases lay in between. This CDR3 is 14 amino acids long. The CDR3 protein is CASSQEGQTGELFF. The CDR3 bases are TGTGCCAGCAGCCAAGAGGGCCAGACCGGGGAGCTGTTTTTT.

CDR3 amino acids: CAWSVPDRHTGELFF. The CDR3 DNA sequence: TGTGCCTGGAGTGTACCGGACAGACACACCGGGGAGCTGTTTTTT. The rearrangement joins TRBV30 to TRBJ2-2; a possible D gene is TRBD1 (6 bases). Between the trimmed V and J ends, which lost 0 bases and 3 bases, there was a span of 11 bases. The CDR3 runs to 15 residues. Germline CDR1 is GTSNPN and CDR2 is SVGIG (reference sequence).

This chain joins TRBV19 and TRBJ2-1, with 8 bases identical to TRBD2. The junction had 6 bases not matched to a gene; V was cut back by 3 bases and J by 5 bases. The CDR3 is 15 residues long. The germline CDR1 and CDR2 sequences are LNHDA and SQIVND (reference sequence). CDR3 nucleotides: TGTGCCAGTAGTATGGGGGATAGCGGGAACAATGAGCAGTTCTTC. It translates to CASSMGDSGNNEQFF.

The chain recombines TRBV7-9 with TRBJ2-7, with 7 bases fitting TRBD1. The CDR3 loop spans 15 amino acids. The germline V gene has CDR1 SEHNR and CDR2 FQNEAQ (reference sequence). V shed 6 bases and J 2 bases; nucleotides not matched to a gene: 10. The CDR3 DNA is TGTGCCAGCAGTCATACAGGGGCAGGACCCTACGAGCAGTACTTC. Protein: CASSHTGAGPYEQYF.

The chain is built from TRBV30 and TRBJ1-2; 8 positions agree with TRBD1. The CDR3 has 13 residues. V shed 2 bases and J 6 bases; nucleotides not matched to a gene: 5. CDR1 GTSNPN and CDR2 SVGIG come from the germline V gene (reference sequence). CDR3 in amino acids: CAWSLDRGHGYTF. The CDR3 nucleotides read TGTGCCTGGAGTCTCGACAGGGGCCATGGCTACACCTTC.

The V gene is TRBV27, the J gene TRBJ1-2, with 10 bases that match TRBD1. V dropped 6 bases and J dropped 8; count of bases not matched to a gene: 12. Germline CDR1 is MNHEY and CDR2 is SMNVEV (reference sequence). The CDR3 is 15 residues long. Written as DNA, the CDR3 is TGTGCCAGCAGAGGCCTGGACAGGGGGTTGGGCGGCTACACCTTC. Protein: CASRGLDRGLGGYTF.

The V gene is TRBV5-4, the J gene TRBJ2-7; the match to TRBD2 covers 7 bases. Germline trimming cut 0 bases from V and 6 bases from J; bases unmatched to any gene: 9. This CDR3 is 15 amino acids long. CDR1 and CDR2 (germline): SGHNT, YYREEE (reference sequence). The CDR3 loop reads CASSLGGGSYAEQYF. CDR3 bases: TGTGCCAGCAGCTTGGGGGGGGGATCCTACGCCGAGCAGTACTTC. Full variable domain (rest looked up from reference TRBV5-4 and TRBJ2-7): ETGVTQSPTHLIKTRGQQVTLRCSSQSGHNTVSWYQQALGQGPQFIFQYYREEENGRGNFPPRFSGLQFPNYSSELNVNALELDDSALYLCASSLGGGSYAEQYFGPGTRLTVT.

The chain employs TRBV7-8 and TRBJ2-5; TRBD1 agrees at 9 bases. The CDR3 covers 13 residues. V dropped 5 bases and J dropped 4; count of bases not matched to a gene: 2. Germline CDR1 and CDR2: SGHVS and FQNEAQ. CDR3: CASSQDRGETQYF. CDR3 coding DNA: TGTGCCAGCAGCCAGGACAGGGGAGAGACCCAGTACTTC.